These T cell receptor beta chains were read from a single sample in a study of shared clonotypes between healthy human individuals. TCRdb's copy holds only in-frame clones and misses some; the assay was immunoSEQ multiplex PCR. The sample shows 950,000 to 1,300,000 clones, around 75% of them seen only once. The specimen was memory CD4+ T cells sorted from blood. These receptors came from a man younger than 35 in good health. The CDR3 runs from the conserved cysteine through the conserved F or W. Each record gives: D gene, V gene, J gene, clone size, CDR3 protein, CDR3 DNA. A D gene is named only where the DNA matches it firmly. A clone size is listed for some rows: how often the clone was seen (once, few, many), or a class if it is expanded.

d_gene: NA; v_gene: TRBV11-2; j_gene: TRBJ2-3; abundance: NA; CDR3aa: CASSLVSFTDTQYF; CDR3nt: TGTGCCAGCAGCTTAGTTAGCTTCACAGATACGCAGTATTTT
d_gene: TRBD1; v_gene: TRBV25-1; j_gene: TRBJ1-6; abundance: NA; CDR3aa: CASTARTGQNSPLHF; CDR3nt: TGTGCCAGCACTGCTCGGACAGGGCAAAATTCACCCCTCCACTTT
d_gene: NA; v_gene: TRBV7-9; j_gene: TRBJ2-5; abundance: NA; CDR3aa: CASSYPRGRETQYF; CDR3nt: TGTGCCAGCAGCTACCCCCGGGGGAGGGAGACCCAGTACTTC
d_gene: NA; v_gene: TRBV7-2; j_gene: TRBJ1-1; abundance: NA; CDR3aa: CASSFGQREAFF; CDR3nt: TGTGCCAGCAGCTTTGGACAGCGTGAGGCTTTCTTT
d_gene: TRBD1; v_gene: TRBV5-5; j_gene: TRBJ1-2; abundance: NA; CDR3aa: CASSVTGGATGYTF; CDR3nt: TGTGCCAGCAGCGTTACAGGGGGCGCGACTGGCTACACCTTC
d_gene: NA; v_gene: TRBV5-1; j_gene: TRBJ2-5; abundance: NA; CDR3aa: CASSYGRTQETQYF; CDR3nt: TGCGCCAGCAGCTATGGACGGACCCAAGAGACCCAGTACTTC
d_gene: NA; v_gene: TRBV2; j_gene: TRBJ1-1; abundance: once; CDR3aa: CASSERQILTEAFF; CDR3nt: TGTGCCAGCAGTGAAAGACAAATTCTCACTGAAGCTTTCTTT
d_gene: NA; v_gene: TRBV15; j_gene: TRBJ2-4; abundance: NA; CDR3aa: CATSREDLGNIQYF; CDR3nt: TGTGCCACCAGCAGGGAAGACTTGGGGAACATTCAGTACTTC
d_gene: NA; v_gene: TRBV11-1; j_gene: TRBJ1-1; abundance: NA; CDR3aa: CASSRNRAGNTEAFF; CDR3nt: TGTGCCAGCAGCAGAAACAGGGCTGGGAACACTGAAGCTTTCTTT
d_gene: NA; v_gene: TRBV9; j_gene: TRBJ2-2; abundance: NA; CDR3aa: CASSVVLGGELFF; CDR3nt: TGTGCCAGCAGCGTAGTTCTTGGCGGGGAGCTGTTTTTT
d_gene: NA; v_gene: TRBV29-1; j_gene: TRBJ1-5; abundance: NA; CDR3aa: CSVGRGPNQPQHF; CDR3nt: TGCAGCGTTGGTCGGGGCCCGAATCAGCCCCAGCATTTT
d_gene: NA; v_gene: TRBV20-1; j_gene: TRBJ2-7; abundance: NA; CDR3aa: CSASSHEQYF; CDR3nt: TGCAGTGCTTCCTCCCACGAGCAGTACTTC
d_gene: TRBD1; v_gene: TRBV30; j_gene: TRBJ1-3; abundance: NA; CDR3aa: CAWSPGTGVDTIYF; CDR3nt: TGTGCCTGGAGTCCCGGGACAGGGGTAGACACCATATATTTT
d_gene: NA; v_gene: TRBV20-1; j_gene: TRBJ2-5; abundance: NA; CDR3aa: CSALQETQYF; CDR3nt: TGCAGTGCTCTCCAAGAGACCCAGTACTTC
d_gene: TRBD1; v_gene: TRBV5-4; j_gene: TRBJ2-1; abundance: once; CDR3aa: CASSSRDRANEQFF; CDR3nt: TGTGCCAGCAGTTCCCGGGACAGGGCCAATGAGCAGTTCTTC
d_gene: NA; v_gene: TRBV5-1; j_gene: TRBJ1-6; abundance: NA; CDR3aa: CASSLGPGDGSPLHF; CDR3nt: TGCGCCAGCAGCTTGGGACCGGGAGACGGATCACCCCTCCACTTT
d_gene: NA; v_gene: TRBV2; j_gene: TRBJ2-2; abundance: NA; CDR3aa: CASRPRARAAGELFF; CDR3nt: TGTGCCAGCAGGCCAAGGGCCAGGGCAGCCGGGGAGCTGTTTTTT
d_gene: NA; v_gene: TRBV6-1; j_gene: TRBJ2-7; abundance: once; CDR3aa: CASSVGELGLGNEQYF; CDR3nt: TGTGCCAGCAGTGTGGGGGAATTGGGCCTCGGGAACGAGCAGTACTTC
d_gene: NA; v_gene: TRBV28; j_gene: TRBJ1-5; abundance: NA; CDR3aa: CASSSIRGRTYSNQPQHF; CDR3nt: TGTGCCAGCAGTTCAATACGTGGACGGACGTATAGCAATCAGCCCCAGCATTTT
d_gene: TRBD1; v_gene: TRBV25-1; j_gene: TRBJ2-5; abundance: NA; CDR3aa: CASSDSGQGGETQYF; CDR3nt: TGTGCCAGCAGTGATTCGGGACAGGGGGGAGAGACCCAGTACTTC
d_gene: NA; v_gene: TRBV7-9; j_gene: TRBJ1-1; abundance: NA; CDR3aa: CASSSGAGQLTEAFF; CDR3nt: TGTGCCAGCAGCTCTGGTGCTGGACAGCTCACTGAAGCTTTCTTT
d_gene: NA; v_gene: TRBV6-1; j_gene: TRBJ1-2; abundance: few; CDR3aa: CASSPQGNYGYTF; CDR3nt: TGTGCCAGCAGCCCACAGGGAAACTATGGCTACACCTTC
d_gene: TRBD2; v_gene: TRBV5-4; j_gene: TRBJ2-5; abundance: NA; CDR3aa: CASSLVSSGKETQYF; CDR3nt: TGTGCCAGCAGCTTGGTGTCTAGCGGGAAGGAGACCCAGTACTTC
d_gene: TRBD2; v_gene: TRBV4-1; j_gene: TRBJ2-2; abundance: NA; CDR3aa: CASSQMGLAVGELFF; CDR3nt: TGCGCCAGCAGCCAGATGGGACTAGCGGTCGGGGAGCTGTTTTTT
d_gene: NA; v_gene: TRBV2; j_gene: TRBJ1-5; abundance: few; CDR3aa: CASSGVGVQPQHF; CDR3nt: TGTGCCAGCAGTGGTGTGGGGGTTCAGCCCCAGCATTTT
d_gene: NA; v_gene: TRBV7-2; j_gene: TRBJ2-7; abundance: NA; CDR3aa: CASSLTHYEQYF; CDR3nt: TGTGCCAGCAGCTTAACCCACTACGAGCAGTACTTC
d_gene: NA; v_gene: TRBV5-6; j_gene: TRBJ1-2; abundance: NA; CDR3aa: CASSTGTGGRPAGYTF; CDR3nt: TGTGCCAGCAGCACCGGGACCGGGGGGCGCCCGGCTGGCTACACCTTC
d_gene: NA; v_gene: TRBV12-5; j_gene: TRBJ2-1; abundance: NA; CDR3aa: CASAFRWDLQFF; CDR3nt: TGTGCTAGTGCCTTCCGTTGGGACCTCCAGTTCTTC
d_gene: TRBD2; v_gene: TRBV6-1; j_gene: TRBJ2-1; abundance: NA; CDR3aa: CASSAGGNEQFF; CDR3nt: TGTGCCAGCAGTGCGGGGGGCAATGAGCAGTTCTTC
d_gene: TRBD2; v_gene: TRBV5-1; j_gene: TRBJ2-5; abundance: NA; CDR3aa: CASSSGLAGGETQYF; CDR3nt: TGCGCCAGCAGCTCAGGACTAGCGGGAGGAGAGACCCAGTACTTC
d_gene: TRBD1; v_gene: TRBV6-6; j_gene: TRBJ2-5; abundance: NA; CDR3aa: CASSRGTGMQETQYF; CDR3nt: TGTGCCAGCAGCCGCGGGACAGGGATGCAAGAGACCCAGTACTTC
d_gene: NA; v_gene: TRBV28; j_gene: TRBJ1-3; abundance: once; CDR3aa: CASTGNGVLGFPIYF; CDR3nt: TGTGCCAGCACTGGTAATGGAGTCTTGGGTTTCCCCATATATTTT
d_gene: TRBD1; v_gene: TRBV11-3; j_gene: TRBJ2-1; abundance: NA; CDR3aa: CASSSEIQGERFF; CDR3nt: TGTGCCAGCAGCTCAGAGATACAGGGGGAACGGTTCTTC
d_gene: TRBD1; v_gene: TRBV5-1; j_gene: TRBJ1-5; abundance: few; CDR3aa: CASSWGTGPNQPQHF; CDR3nt: TGCGCCAGCAGCTGGGGGACAGGGCCAAATCAGCCCCAGCATTTT
d_gene: NA; v_gene: TRBV5-6; j_gene: TRBJ2-3; abundance: few; CDR3aa: CASSFPPSVGLDTQYF; CDR3nt: TGTGCCAGCAGCTTCCCCCCGTCGGTAGGGCTTGATACGCAGTATTTT
d_gene: TRBD1; v_gene: TRBV9; j_gene: TRBJ1-5; abundance: few; CDR3aa: CASSVGQGGNQPQHF; CDR3nt: TGTGCCAGCAGCGTAGGACAGGGCGGCAATCAGCCCCAGCATTTT
d_gene: TRBD2; v_gene: TRBV5-6; j_gene: TRBJ2-1; abundance: NA; CDR3aa: CASSSGLAASSYNEQFF; CDR3nt: TGTGCCAGCAGCTCGGGACTAGCCGCTAGCTCCTACAATGAGCAGTTCTTC
d_gene: TRBD2; v_gene: TRBV5-4; j_gene: TRBJ2-3; abundance: NA; CDR3aa: CASSEKRGANTDTQYF; CDR3nt: TGTGCCAGCAGCGAGAAGCGGGGGGCCAACACAGATACGCAGTATTTT
d_gene: NA; v_gene: TRBV5-4; j_gene: TRBJ2-5; abundance: NA; CDR3aa: CASRRAGGLGGKTQYF; CDR3nt: TGTGCCAGCAGAAGAGCAGGGGGGTTAGGGGGAAAGACCCAGTACTTC
d_gene: TRBD1; v_gene: TRBV6-6; j_gene: TRBJ1-3; abundance: NA; CDR3aa: CASSNPGTGDGNTIYF; CDR3nt: TGTGCCAGCAGTAACCCCGGGACAGGGGATGGAAACACCATATATTTT
d_gene: TRBD2; v_gene: TRBV18; j_gene: TRBJ2-7; abundance: NA; CDR3aa: CASSPLGGSYEQYF; CDR3nt: TGTGCCAGCTCACCCCTCGGCGGGAGTTACGAGCAGTACTTC
d_gene: NA; v_gene: TRBV7-2; j_gene: TRBJ1-2; abundance: NA; CDR3aa: CASSLVYGYTF; CDR3nt: TGTGCCAGCAGCTTAGTATATGGCTACACCTTC
d_gene: NA; v_gene: TRBV10-2; j_gene: TRBJ1-6; abundance: once; CDR3aa: CASSRQAHYNSPLHF; CDR3nt: TGCGCCAGCAGTCGGCAGGCCCACTATAATTCACCCCTCCACTTT
d_gene: TRBD1; v_gene: TRBV30; j_gene: TRBJ1-2; abundance: once; CDR3aa: CAWSKERDRFNYGYTF; CDR3nt: TGTGCCTGGAGTAAGGAGCGGGACAGGTTTAACTATGGCTACACCTTC
d_gene: NA; v_gene: TRBV9; j_gene: TRBJ1-3; abundance: NA; CDR3aa: CASSSYYSGNTIYF; CDR3nt: TGTGCCAGCAGCTCTTATTACTCTGGAAACACCATATATTTT
d_gene: NA; v_gene: TRBV6-1; j_gene: TRBJ2-3; abundance: NA; CDR3aa: CASSAGFTDTQYF; CDR3nt: TGTGCCAGCAGTGCTGGATTCACAGATACGCAGTATTTT
d_gene: NA; v_gene: TRBV5-6; j_gene: TRBJ1-3; abundance: NA; CDR3aa: CASSFLGNTIYF; CDR3nt: TGTGCCAGCAGCTTTCTGGGAAACACCATATATTTT
d_gene: NA; v_gene: TRBV10-3; j_gene: TRBJ2-7; abundance: NA; CDR3aa: CAISESGRYEQYF; CDR3nt: TGTGCCATCAGTGAGTCAGGGCGGTACGAGCAGTACTTC
d_gene: TRBD1; v_gene: TRBV9; j_gene: TRBJ2-2; abundance: NA; CDR3aa: CASSVEGQGARTGELFF; CDR3nt: TGTGCCAGCAGCGTAGAGGGACAGGGGGCCCGAACCGGGGAGCTGTTTTTT